Listed below are T cell receptor beta chains from one sample, sequenced in a study of radiation and T cells in renal cell carcinoma. The table came from immunoSEQ multiplex PCR; TCRdb's copy has only in-frame clones and leaves some out. In the table there are about 61,000 clones, just under 80% of which are singletons. The source material was blood, sampled from a patient whose treatment included radiotherapy and nephrectomy. The receptors come from a man between 60 and 70 years old with renal cell carcinoma. The CDR3 runs from the conserved cysteine through the conserved F or W. Fields, in order: CDR3 DNA, CDR3 protein, V gene, D gene, clone size, J gene. The D gene is left open where the match is weak. Only some rows state a clone size, as once, few, many or a class for expanded clones.

DNA: TGTGCCAGCAGCGGGACAGGCTCGCTTGAGACCCAGTACTTC
CDR3: CASSGTGSLETQYF
V: TRBV9
D: TRBD1
size: NA
J: TRBJ2-5

DNA: TGTGCCAGCAGGGAAACCTATAATTCACCCCTCCACTTT
CDR3: CASRETYNSPLHF
V: TRBV6-5
D: NA
size: few
J: TRBJ1-6

DNA: TGCGCCAGCAGCCTCGTTAAGACTAGCGCGGGGGGAGATACGCAGTATTTT
CDR3: CASSLVKTSAGGDTQYF
V: TRBV4-1
D: TRBD2
size: NA
J: TRBJ2-3

DNA: TGCAGCGTCGCCCGAGGGGGGACTAGCGGGAGCGTTGGCACAGATACGCAGTATTTT
CDR3: CSVARGGTSGSVGTDTQYF
V: TRBV29-1
D: TRBD2
size: NA
J: TRBJ2-3

DNA: TGTGCCAGTAGTCCCATCCAGGGGGCCTGGGAGACCCAGTACTTC
CDR3: CASSPIQGAWETQYF
V: TRBV19
D: TRBD1
size: NA
J: TRBJ2-5

DNA: TGTGCCAGCAGACGCGACCTAGGGGGTGAGCAGTTCTTC
CDR3: CASRRDLGGEQFF
V: TRBV6-6
D: NA
size: NA
J: TRBJ2-1

DNA: TGTGCCAGCAGTGAAGGGCGGGTTAGCAATCAGCCCCAGCATTTT
CDR3: CASSEGRVSNQPQHF
V: TRBV2
D: NA
size: NA
J: TRBJ1-5

DNA: TGTGCCAGCGTCACGAAACCACCGCAGGGCCGCTATGGCTACACCTTC
CDR3: CASVTKPPQGRYGYTF
V: TRBV6-8
D: NA
size: once
J: TRBJ1-2

DNA: TGTGCCAGCAGTGAACGGGGAGTTGAGACCCAGTACTTC
CDR3: CASSERGVETQYF
V: TRBV25-1
D: NA
size: NA
J: TRBJ2-5

DNA: TGTGCCAGCAGCTTATGGGGGAACACCGGGGAGCTGTTTTTT
CDR3: CASSLWGNTGELFF
V: TRBV7-7
D: NA
size: NA
J: TRBJ2-2

DNA: TGCAGCGTTGCGACGGACAGGGGTGGGCAAGAGACCCAGTACTTC
CDR3: CSVATDRGGQETQYF
V: TRBV29-1
D: TRBD1
size: NA
J: TRBJ2-5

DNA: TGCGCCAGCAGCTTAGGCTCCGGGCGGGCTAATGAAAAACTGTTTTTT
CDR3: CASSLGSGRANEKLFF
V: TRBV5-1
D: NA
size: NA
J: TRBJ1-4

DNA: TGTGCCAGCAGTGAAACTGGGGGCAGTAGGTTTGGTACGCAGTATTTT
CDR3: CASSETGGSRFGTQYF
V: TRBV6-1
D: NA
size: NA
J: TRBJ2-3

DNA: TGTGCTGGGATGATGGGAACGAACACTGAAGCTTTCTTT
CDR3: CAGMMGTNTEAFF
V: TRBV5-3
D: NA
size: many
J: TRBJ1-1

DNA: TGTGCCACCAGCAGAGGGTACGGGGGAGGTGGGACTGAAGCTTTCTTT
CDR3: CATSRGYGGGGTEAFF
V: TRBV15
D: NA
size: NA
J: TRBJ1-1

DNA: TGTGCCAGCAGTGTTGACAGGGGGGAATATGGCTACACCTTC
CDR3: CASSVDRGEYGYTF
V: TRBV2
D: TRBD1
size: NA
J: TRBJ1-2

DNA: TGCGCCAGCAGCCAAGTGGGAGGGCGACGGTATGACACTGAAGCTTTCTTT
CDR3: CASSQVGGRRYDTEAFF
V: TRBV4-1
D: NA
size: NA
J: TRBJ1-1

DNA: TGTGCCAGCAGCGGCCGGGGGCTAGCGGGGGGCCAGGAGCAGTTCTTC
CDR3: CASSGRGLAGGQEQFF
V: TRBV9
D: TRBD2
size: NA
J: TRBJ2-1

DNA: TGTGCCAGCAGTTACTCTATAGAGAATGGAAACACCATATATTTT
CDR3: CASSYSIENGNTIYF
V: TRBV6-5
D: NA
size: NA
J: TRBJ1-3

DNA: TGTGCCAGCAGCGTAGATGGGACTAGCTCTTCCTCCTACAATGAGCAGTTCTTC
CDR3: CASSVDGTSSSSYNEQFF
V: TRBV9
D: TRBD2
size: NA
J: TRBJ2-1

DNA: TGTGCCAGCAGCTCAAGAGGTAGCGGGGGGGCTTTGGATACGCAGTATTTT
CDR3: CASSSRGSGGALDTQYF
V: TRBV7-2
D: TRBD2
size: NA
J: TRBJ2-3

DNA: TGTGCCAGCTCGACAGATGCCGTGCAGGGTACGCAGTATTTT
CDR3: CASSTDAVQGTQYF
V: TRBV18
D: NA
size: NA
J: TRBJ2-3

DNA: TGTGCCAGCAGCAAAGGAGGAAGAGGTCAGCCCCAGCATTTT
CDR3: CASSKGGRGQPQHF
V: TRBV21-1
D: NA
size: NA
J: TRBJ1-5

DNA: TGTGCCTGGAGGGATAGGACAGGGGGCTATAGGCATGAGCAGTTCTTC
CDR3: CAWRDRTGGYRHEQFF
V: TRBV30
D: TRBD1
size: NA
J: TRBJ2-1

DNA: TGTGCCATCAGTGACTCGTTGGAAGGAGAGACCCAGTACTTC
CDR3: CAISDSLEGETQYF
V: TRBV10-3
D: NA
size: NA
J: TRBJ2-5

DNA: TGTGCCAGCAGCTTAGAGTCCGGTTGGGTCACCGGGGAGCTGTTTTTT
CDR3: CASSLESGWVTGELFF
V: TRBV7-9
D: NA
size: few
J: TRBJ2-2

DNA: TGTGCCAGCTCCCCGGACAGCCTAGCCAAAAACATTCAGTACTTC
CDR3: CASSPDSLAKNIQYF
V: TRBV18
D: NA
size: once
J: TRBJ2-4

DNA: TGTGCCAGTGCAGCGGGAGGGCCGCCCTACAATGAGCAGTTCTTC
CDR3: CASAAGGPPYNEQFF
V: TRBV2
D: TRBD2
size: NA
J: TRBJ2-1

DNA: TGTGCCAGCAGCTTGGGCTCCTACAATGAGCAGTTCTTC
CDR3: CASSLGSYNEQFF
V: TRBV7-3
D: NA
size: NA
J: TRBJ2-1

DNA: TGCGCCAGCAGCTTGGACACGAATCAGCCCCAGCATTTT
CDR3: CASSLDTNQPQHF
V: TRBV5-1
D: NA
size: NA
J: TRBJ1-5

DNA: TGTGCCAGCAGCGTAGGAATCGGGGTTGAGAACACTGAAGCTTTCTTT
CDR3: CASSVGIGVENTEAFF
V: TRBV9
D: NA
size: NA
J: TRBJ1-1

DNA: TGTGCCAGCACTACAGGGATTGGTACGCAGTATTTT
CDR3: CASTTGIGTQYF
V: TRBV7-2
D: NA
size: NA
J: TRBJ2-3

DNA: TGCAGCGTTGAAACGCGGGAGAGCGTAGAGACCCAGTACTTC
CDR3: CSVETRESVETQYF
V: TRBV29-1
D: TRBD2
size: NA
J: TRBJ2-5

DNA: TGTGCCAGCAGGAGGGACAGCTCTGGGGCCAACGTCCTGACTTTC
CDR3: CASRRDSSGANVLTF
V: TRBV7-2
D: TRBD1
size: NA
J: TRBJ2-6

DNA: TGTGCCAGCAGTTACGACGGGGCCGGGGAGCTGTTTTTT
CDR3: CASSYDGAGELFF
V: TRBV6-6
D: NA
size: NA
J: TRBJ2-2

DNA: TGTGCCAGCCGGATTGGCAATCAGCCCCAGCATTTT
CDR3: CASRIGNQPQHF
V: TRBV6-1
D: NA
size: NA
J: TRBJ1-5

DNA: TGCAGCGTTGGACCCCATCTTCTTGATACGCAGTATTTT
CDR3: CSVGPHLLDTQYF
V: TRBV29-1
D: NA
size: NA
J: TRBJ2-3

DNA: TGTGCCAGCAGCTTATCACAGGGGGTCGGCTACACCTTC
CDR3: CASSLSQGVGYTF
V: TRBV11-3
D: TRBD1
size: once
J: TRBJ1-2

DNA: TGTGCCAGCGGTATTAGCGGGGGGATAAGCACAGATACGCAGTATTTT
CDR3: CASGISGGISTDTQYF
V: TRBV6-6
D: TRBD2
size: NA
J: TRBJ2-3

DNA: TGTGCCAGCAGCTTAGTGAGCACCGGGGAGCTGTTTTTT
CDR3: CASSLVSTGELFF
V: TRBV11-2
D: NA
size: once
J: TRBJ2-2